This T cell receptor (beta chain) was profiled in a study of cytomegalovirus exposure and HLA in healthy donors. PCR involved 60 Vbeta and 13 Jbeta primers. Libraries were prepared by immunoSEQ multiplex PCR; TCRdb keeps only in-frame clonotypes and omits some of them. The sample yields 100,000 or so clones, roughly 79% seen once. Despite likely unrecorded immune exposures, the donors were nominally healthy at the time of sampling. Between the trimmed V and J ends, which lost 3 bases and 5 bases, there was a span of 10 bases. Germline V CDR1 and CDR2: LNHDA, SQIVND (reference sequence). CDR3 length: 13 residues.

The V gene is TRBV19, the J gene TRBJ1-1; D call uncertain. The TCR comes from a man aged 40-49 years in good health and CMV-seronegative. Sequenced input: PBMCs. The DNA for the CDR3 is TGTGCCAGTAGTATCGGCCGGAGGACTGAAGCTTTCTTT. Its translation is CASSIGRRTEAFF.